One T cell receptor beta chain is described in this entry. The data belong to a study of control samples from healthy donors and cancer patients. Method: immunoSEQ multiplex PCR; TCRdb's copy keeps in-frame clones and lacks some. Of some 49,000 clones in the sample, 65% to 90% were seen once. The germline V gene has CDR1 SGHNT and CDR2 YYREEE (reference sequence). CDR3 length: 16 residues. The V gene end was trimmed by 0 bases and the J gene end by 2 bases; junction bases not matched to a gene: 1. Sequenced input: PBMCs. The sequence was obtained from a woman aged 45-59 years with lung cancer. The V call is TRBV5-4, the J call TRBJ1-4, with 10 positions matching TRBD1. CDR3 loop: CASSLVGQGTNEKLFF. The CDR3 coding sequence is TGTGCCAGCAGCTTGGTGGGACAGGGGACTAATGAAAAACTGTTTTTT. Using reference TRBV5-4 and TRBJ1-4 for the parts outside the CDR3, the full variable domain is ETGVTQSPTHLIKTRGQQVTLRCSSQSGHNTVSWYQQALGQGPQFIFQYYREEENGRGNFPPRFSGLQFPNYSSELNVNALELDDSALYLCASSLVGQGTNEKLFFGSGTQLSVL.